Presented here are 24 T cell receptor beta chains from one specimen sequenced in a study of blood T cell repertoires in COVID-19. Generated by immunoSEQ multiplex PCR, the TCRdb table keeps only in-frame clones and is missing some. The sample lists more than 250,000 clones; 86% were seen once. Sequenced: peripheral blood. Source of these receptors: a woman in her twenties or thirties who had recovered from COVID-19.

This clone showed up just once. The chain recombines TRBV29-1 with TRBJ2-5, with a possible D match to TRBD1 (6 bases). The ends were cut back, 3 bases at V and 4 bases at J, with 9 bases in the middle. The CDR3 is 12 amino acids. CDR1 and CDR2 from the germline V gene are SQVTM and ANQGSEA. For the CDR3, the DNA is TGCAGCGTTGAGTTGGGGGCAGAGACCCAGTACTTC. Its translation is CSVELGAETQYF.

A few counts support this clone. This chain joins TRBV6-5 and TRBJ1-2; 7 bases agree with TRBD1. The V gene end was trimmed by 6 bases and the J gene end by 3 bases; junction bases not matched to a gene: 4. CDR1 is MNHEY and CDR2 is SVGAGI in the germline V gene. This CDR3 has 13 amino acids. Here the CDR3 reads CASRVTGDYGYTF. For the CDR3, the DNA is TGTGCCAGCAGAGTAACAGGGGACTATGGCTACACCTTC.

The chain employs TRBV12-3 or TRBV12-4 and TRBJ1-2; no clear D gene. The germline V and J ends were trimmed by 6 bases and 5 bases, with 10 bases remaining between them. The CDR3 length is 12 residues. The CDR3 sequence is CASSGPGYGYTF. In DNA form, the CDR3 reads TGTGCCAGCAGCGGGCCGGGATATGGCTACACCTTC.

V usage is TRBV19 and J usage is TRBJ1-2; 8 bases align to TRBD1. The germline V gene has CDR1 LNHDA and CDR2 SQIVND (reference sequence). Trimming took 7 bases from V and 8 from J; bases not matched to a gene: 6. This CDR3 comprises 12 residues. This CDR3 is CASKSGGYGYTF. The CDR3 bases are TGTGCCAGTAAATCAGGGGGCTACGGCTACACCTTC.

In the case of this clone: Distinct nucleotide sequences in the sample also encode this CDR3. This chain links TRBV3-1 (or the pseudogene TRBV3-2) with TRBJ1-2; unclear D gene. The germline V and J ends were trimmed by 1 base and 4 bases, with 7 bases remaining between them. This CDR3 spans 13 amino acids. Germline V gives CDR1 LGHDT, CDR2 YNNKEL (reference sequence). This chain's CDR3 is CASSQGQVYGYTF. The CDR3 DNA is TGTGCCAGCAGCCAAGGACAAGTCTATGGCTACACCTTC.

This clone has just one count. The chain has TRBV27 and TRBJ2-1; TRBD2 might be the D (6 bases). Looked up from germline, CDR1 is MNHEY and CDR2 is SMNVEV (reference sequence). Trimming left V 2 bases short and J 0 bases short, with 11 bases between. The CDR3 length is 16 residues. This chain's CDR3 is CASSLLGGSSYNEQFF. The DNA for the CDR3 is TGTGCCAGCAGTTTACTGGGGGGAAGCTCCTACAATGAGCAGTTCTTC.

The genes are TRBV7-2 and TRBJ1-5; D unclear. V was cut by 1 base and J by 4 bases, with 8 bases left in between. Germline V lookup: CDR1 SGHTA, CDR2 FQGNSA. This CDR3 spans 14 amino acids. The CDR3 sequence: CASSLGRPNQPQHF. Written as DNA, the CDR3 is TGTGCCAGCAGCTTAGGCAGGCCGAATCAGCCCCAGCATTTT.

The chain employs TRBV28 and TRBJ2-7, with 7 bases aligning to TRBD2. CDR3 size: 13 residues. Trimming at V came to 10 bases and at J to 4 bases, leaving 10 bases not matched to a gene. Germline-derived CDR1 and CDR2 are MDHEN and SYDVKM. As DNA, the CDR3 is TGTGCCACCTACGGGGGGTGGTCGTACGAGCAGTACTTC. The encoded protein is CATYGGWSYEQYF.

V is TRBV5-8 and J is TRBJ1-5; D is perhaps TRBD1 (5 bases). The CDR3 sequence is 13 residues long. Trimming left V 2 bases short and J 5 bases short, with 8 bases between. Germline V CDR1 and CDR2: SGHTS, YDEGEE. The CDR3 protein is CASSFGGDQPQHF. The CDR3 bases are TGTGCCAGCAGCTTTGGAGGGGATCAGCCCCAGCATTTT.

Points on this clone: Other DNA variants within this sample encode the same CDR3. The genes are TRBV5-1 and TRBJ2-1; 10 bases align to TRBD2. CDR1 SGHRS and CDR2 YFSETQ come from the germline V gene. This CDR3 has 15 residues. The V gene end was trimmed by 3 bases and the J gene end by 3 bases; junction bases not matched to a gene: 3. The CDR3 DNA follows: TGCGCCAGCAGCTCTCTAGCGGGAGACTACAATGAGCAGTTCTTC. It codes for CASSSLAGDYNEQFF. Variable domain in full (rest from reference TRBV5-1 and TRBJ2-1): KAGVTQTPRYLIKTRGQQVTLSCSPISGHRSVSWYQQTPGQGLQFLFEYFSETQRNKGNFPGRFSGRQFSNSRSEMNVSTLELGDSALYLCASSSLAGDYNEQFFGPGTRLTVL.

V is TRBV5-3 and J is TRBJ2-2, with 9 bases lining up with TRBD1. TRBV5-3 is annotated as an ORF whose role is uncertain. The CDR3 has 14 residues. The J segment lost 6 bases and the V segment lost 4 bases, leaving 4 bases of the junction unmatched. The CDR3 loop is CARSLGTGPGELFF. Written as DNA, the CDR3 is TGTGCCAGAAGCCTGGGGACAGGGCCCGGGGAGCTGTTTTTT.

The chain carries TRBV27 and TRBJ1-3; weak D call: TRBD1 (5 bases). The germline V gene encodes CDR1 MNHEY and CDR2 SMNVEV (reference sequence). Trimming cost V 2 bases and J 4 bases, with 12 bases left between them. This CDR3 region has 15 residues. CDR3 sequence (DNA): TGTGCCAGCAGTTTAACCAGGGAGGCGGGAAACACCATATATTTT. Translated, it gives CASSLTREAGNTIYF.

The chain carries TRBV3-1 (or the pseudogene TRBV3-2) and TRBJ2-1; TRBD2 is a possible D gene (5 bases). Deletions cut 9 bases from V and 6 bases from J, with 15 bases between. The V gene's germline CDR1 is LGHDT and CDR2 YNNKEL (reference sequence). The CDR3 totals 13 residues. CDR3 sequence reads: CASTRTEGNEQFF. CDR3 in DNA: TGTGCCAGTACTCGGACTGAGGGCAATGAGCAGTTCTTC.

The V gene is TRBV24-1, the J gene TRBJ2-1; 10 bases fit TRBD2. Trimming cost V 5 bases and J 9 bases; bases outside gene matches: 6. Per germline, CDR1 KGHDR and CDR2 SFDVKD. The CDR3 is made up of 14 amino acids. CDR3 nucleotides: TGTGCCACCAGTGCTAGCGGGAGTTTGGCTGAGCAGTTCTTC. Its translation is CATSASGSLAEQFF.

The chain couples TRBV30 to TRBJ2-7, with 7 bases lining up with TRBD1. Germline CDR1 is GTSNPN and CDR2 is SVGIG (reference sequence). The CDR3 is 15 residues long. Unmatched junction bases numbered 10, after V lost 1 base and J lost 4 bases. CDR3 amino acids: CAWSETGRGIYEQYF. The DNA of the CDR3 is TGTGCCTGGAGTGAGACAGGGAGAGGTATTTACGAGCAGTACTTC.

This CDR3 reads CASSQVGFAWEEQYF. As DNA, the CDR3 is TGTGCCAGCAGCCAAGTTGGTTTTGCGTGGGAGGAGCAGTACTTC. This chain connects TRBV3-1 (or the pseudogene TRBV3-2) to TRBJ2-7; a possible D gene is TRBD2 (5 bases). V lost 1 base and J 7 bases, leaving 17 bases between the germline ends. Germline assignment: CDR1 LGHDT and CDR2 YNNKEL (reference sequence). The CDR3 consists of 15 residues.

Remarks on this clone: The same CDR3 is also encoded by other DNA sequences in this sample. The V and J genes are TRBV30 and TRBJ1-1; no reliable D call. The CDR3 has 12 residues. Trimming left V 0 bases short and J 5 bases short, with 7 bases between. Germline V gene data show CDR1 as GTSNPN and CDR2 as SVGIG (reference sequence). The CDR3 region is CAWSVAVTEAFF. The CDR3 DNA reads as TGTGCCTGGAGTGTAGCGGTAACTGAAGCTTTCTTT. Variable domain in full (rest from reference TRBV30 and TRBJ1-1): SQTIHQWPATLVQPVGSPLSLECTVEGTSNPNLYWYRQAAGRGLQLLFYSVGIGQISSEVPQNLSASRPQDRQFILSSKKLLLSDSGFYLCAWSVAVTEAFFGQGTRLTVV.

On this clone: Other DNA sequences in the sample encode the same CDR3. The chain recombines TRBV3-1 (or the pseudogene TRBV3-2) with TRBJ2-7, with no clear D. The V end lost 0 bases, the J end lost 3 bases, and 6 bases lay between the germline ends. The CDR3 totals 13 residues. The germline V gene has CDR1 LGHDT and CDR2 YNNKEL (reference sequence). CDR3 protein: CASSQDPSYEQYF. As DNA, the CDR3 is TGTGCCAGCAGCCAAGATCCTAGCTACGAGCAGTACTTC.

As for this clone: At the DNA level, this CDR3 is encoded by other sequences in the same sample as well. The gene calls are TRBV27 and TRBJ1-6; D gene uncertain. V was cut by 6 bases and J by 0 bases, with 6 bases left in between. Germline V gives CDR1 MNHEY, CDR2 SMNVEV (reference sequence). The CDR3 consists of 14 residues. CDR3 in amino acids: CASSLSSYNSPLHF. CDR3 coding DNA: TGTGCCAGCAGCTTGAGCTCCTATAATTCACCCCTCCACTTT.

The J gene is TRBJ1-4, the V gene TRBV6-1; TRBD1 is a possible D gene (6 bases). V was trimmed by 1 base and J by 1 base, leaving 10 bases between them. CDR3 length equals 16 residues. The germline V gene encodes CDR1 MNHNS and CDR2 SASEGT. CDR3 region: CASSEDRAGTNEKLFF. The CDR3 DNA reads TGTGCCAGCAGTGAAGACAGGGCAGGAACTAATGAAAAACTGTTTTTT.

The chain employs TRBV2 and TRBJ2-5, with TRBD1 matching 7 bases. The CDR3 contains 13 residues. Germline V gives CDR1 SNHLY, CDR2 FYNNEI. Trimming at V came to 7 bases and at J to 4 bases, leaving 6 bases not matched to a gene. CDR3 sequence reads: CASIRGQGETQYF. CDR3 coding DNA: TGTGCCAGCATTAGGGGGCAAGGAGAGACCCAGTACTTC.

The chain combines TRBV5-1 with TRBJ2-1; 11 positions agree with TRBD2. The CDR3 covers 15 residues. With 4 bases clipped from V and 7 bases from J, the junction kept 7 bases outside the gene matches. Germline lookup yields CDR1 SGHRS and CDR2 YFSETQ. CDR3 loop: CASSPTSGIENEQFF. The CDR3 coding sequence is TGCGCCAGCAGCCCGACTAGCGGGATTGAAAATGAGCAGTTCTTC.

The rearrangement joins TRBV21-1 to TRBJ1-2; the table calls TRBD1, which could not be checked here. TRBV21-1 represents a pseudogene. This CDR3 spans 14 amino acids. The CDR3 DNA follows: TGTGCCAGCAGCAAATCAGGGCCAGACTATGGCTACACCTTC. Protein: CASSKSGPDYGYTF.

The chain joins TRBV9 to TRBJ2-7, with 7 bases that match TRBD1. V trimming: 4 bases; J trimming: 3 bases; junction bases outside the gene matches: 7. The CDR3 consists of 14 residues. The germline V gene has CDR1 SGDLS and CDR2 YYNGEE. DNA for the CDR3: TGTGCCAGCAGCTACGGACAGGACCACTACGAGCAGTACTTC. Residues: CASSYGQDHYEQYF.